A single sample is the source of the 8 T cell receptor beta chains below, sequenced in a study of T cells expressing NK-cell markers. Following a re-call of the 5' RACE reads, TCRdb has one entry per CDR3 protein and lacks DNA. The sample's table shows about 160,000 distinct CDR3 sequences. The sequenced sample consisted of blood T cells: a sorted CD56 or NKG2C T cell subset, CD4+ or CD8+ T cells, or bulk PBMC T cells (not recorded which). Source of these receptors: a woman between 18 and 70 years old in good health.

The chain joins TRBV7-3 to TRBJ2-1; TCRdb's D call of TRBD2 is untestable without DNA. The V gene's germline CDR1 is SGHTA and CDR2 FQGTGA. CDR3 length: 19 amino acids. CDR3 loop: CASSLLPSGRREAYNEQFF.

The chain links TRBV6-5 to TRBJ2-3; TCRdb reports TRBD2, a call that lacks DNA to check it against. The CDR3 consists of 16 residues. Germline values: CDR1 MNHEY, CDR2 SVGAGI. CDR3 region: CASSYIGTSYTDTQYF.

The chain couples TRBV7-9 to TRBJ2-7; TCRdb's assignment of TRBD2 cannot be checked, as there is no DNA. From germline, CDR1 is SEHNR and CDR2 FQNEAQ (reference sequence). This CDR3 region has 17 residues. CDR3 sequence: CASSRTSGAPGAYEQYF.

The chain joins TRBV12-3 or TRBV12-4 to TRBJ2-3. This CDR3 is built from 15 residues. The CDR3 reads CASSFIQLFTDTQYF.

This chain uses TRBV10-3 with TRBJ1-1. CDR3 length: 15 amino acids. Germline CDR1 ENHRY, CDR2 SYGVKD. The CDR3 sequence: CAISLAARGYTEAFF.

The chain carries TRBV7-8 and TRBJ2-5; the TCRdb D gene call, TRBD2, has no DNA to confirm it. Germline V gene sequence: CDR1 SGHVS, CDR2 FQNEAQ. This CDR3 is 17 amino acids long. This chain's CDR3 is CASSPRLAGGFQETQYF.

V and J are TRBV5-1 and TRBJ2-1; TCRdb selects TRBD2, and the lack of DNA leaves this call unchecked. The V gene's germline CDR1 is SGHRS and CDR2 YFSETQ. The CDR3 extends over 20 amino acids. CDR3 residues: CASSPGQGSPGTSSYNEQFF.

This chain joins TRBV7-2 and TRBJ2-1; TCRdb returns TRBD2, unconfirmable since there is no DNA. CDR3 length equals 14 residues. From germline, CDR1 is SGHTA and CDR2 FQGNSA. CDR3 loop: CASSLDSSGRGQFF.